The clone carrying this T cell receptor beta chain was recorded at least ten times. The entry originates in a study of breast tumors, draining lymph nodes, adjacent tissues. Breast cancer patients provided tissue from their axillary draining lymph nodes. V was pared by 4 bases and J by 3 bases, with 14 bases of the junction left unmatched. Germline assignment: CDR1 SGHKS and CDR2 YYEKEE (reference sequence). The CDR3 extends over 18 amino acids. TCRdb re-analysed the multiplex PCR reads in MiXCR, keeping a single row per CDR3 protein. Among approximately 130,000 distinct CDR3 sequences listed, around 24% were seen once.

The sequence was obtained from a female donor with breast cancer. Some clones in this sample may be carry-over from other donors' samples. The sequencing sample was made of axillary lymph node tissue. The chain links TRBV5-5 to TRBJ2-7, with TRBD2 matching 12 bases. CDR3 in DNA: TGTGCCAGCAGCGTCAAGACCGGGACTAGCGGGTTCCTCTACGAGCAGTACTTC. Its translation: CASSVKTGTSGFLYEQYF.